Listed here is a single TCR beta chain. These data originate in a study of cytomegalovirus exposure and HLA in healthy donors. Overall study context: Earlier findings included about 120 million unique TCR beta sequences obtained from approximately 170 million T cells.

PCR amplification relied on 60 Vbeta primers (plus 13 Jbeta primers). Assay: immunoSEQ multiplex PCR; the TCRdb copy retains only in-frame clones and omits some. Seen here are some 70,000 clones, approximately 78% observed once, and the top ten hold 1.9%. The material sequenced was PBMCs. This TCR derives from a man aged 18 to 30 in good health and CMV-seronegative.

The chain's CDR3 is CASSLARGGTEAFF. In nucleotides, the CDR3 is TGTGCCAGCAGCTTAGCGAGGGGGGGCACTGAAGCTTTCTTT. The chain couples TRBV7-2 to TRBJ1-1; D might be TRBD1 (6 bases). The CDR3 spans 14 residues. Germline CDR1 SGHTA, CDR2 FQGNSA. Trimming took off 0 bases at V and 4 bases at J, with 9 bases between the two ends. The full variable domain, its missing parts supplied by reference TRBV7-2 and TRBJ1-1, is GAGVSQSPSNKVTEKGKDVELRCDPISGHTALYWYRQSLGQGLEFLIYFQGNSAPDKSGLPSDRFSAERTGGSVSTLTIQRTQQEDSAVYLCASSLARGGTEAFFGQGTRLTVV.